This T cell receptor (beta chain) was profiled in a study of somatic mutations in cytotoxic T cells in rheumatoid arthritis. Study summary: In some cases, T-cell populations stained with V beta antibodies were flow-sorted at nearly 100% purity, and these included V beta1+ cells sequenced for TCRB.

Researchers isolated CD4+ and CD8+ cells by positive magnetic bead selection and then checked their purity by flow cytometry. The table came from immunoSEQ multiplex PCR; TCRdb's copy has only in-frame clones and leaves some out. This table has 18,000 or so clones, over 65% appearing once. Whole-study findings and limits: Age-dependent increases in CD8+ clonality occurred in rheumatoid arthritis patients but not in healthy controls. Age-matched healthy controls and rheumatoid arthritis patients had CD8+ T-cell clonality that did not differ significantly.

Per germline, CDR1 MNHEY and CDR2 SMNVEV (reference sequence). There are 16 residues in the CDR3. V was trimmed by 4 bases and J by 0 bases, leaving 12 bases between them. As regards this clone: Its antigen is currently unknown.

The sequence derives from a man aged 55-75 years in good health. The V call is TRBV27, the J call TRBJ1-4, with D possibly matching TRBD1 (6 bases). The specimen was CD8+ T cells sorted from blood. The CDR3 here is CASSSLSGATNEKLFF. In DNA form, the CDR3 reads TGTGCCAGCAGTTCCCTCTCAGGGGCAACTAATGAAAAACTGTTTTTT.